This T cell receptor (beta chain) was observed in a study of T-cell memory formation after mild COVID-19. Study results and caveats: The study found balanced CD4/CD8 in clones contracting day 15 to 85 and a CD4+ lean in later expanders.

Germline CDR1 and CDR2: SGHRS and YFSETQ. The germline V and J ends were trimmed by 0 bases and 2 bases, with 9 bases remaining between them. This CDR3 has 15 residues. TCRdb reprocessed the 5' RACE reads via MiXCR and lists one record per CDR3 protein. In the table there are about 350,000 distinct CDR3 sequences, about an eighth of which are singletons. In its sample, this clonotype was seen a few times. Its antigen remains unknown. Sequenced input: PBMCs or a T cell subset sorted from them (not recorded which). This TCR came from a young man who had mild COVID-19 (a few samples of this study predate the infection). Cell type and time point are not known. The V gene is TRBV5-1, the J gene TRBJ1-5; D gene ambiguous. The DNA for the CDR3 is TGCGCCAGCAGCTTGGATTCCCGGGGCAATCAGCCCCAGCATTTT. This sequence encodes CASSLDSRGNQPQHF.